This T cell receptor (beta chain) emerged from a study of blood T cell repertoires in COVID-19. Study details: Donors in the United States, Italy and Spain gave samples during acute or convalescent COVID-19. PBMCs, B-cell-depleted T cells, or T cells provided the cDNA or gDNA that made up the material.

Original processing notes: Scientists estimated how many nucleated cells there were by amplifying reference gene primers. The protocol was immunoSEQ multiplex PCR, while the TCRdb copy is restricted to in-frame clones and leaves out a portion. V and J calls and clone size come straight from that table; D and trimming were deduced from the DNA. This table has approximately 240,000 clones, 85% appearing once. Germline lookup yields CDR1 SGHNT and CDR2 YYREEE (reference sequence). V lost 3 bases to trimming and J lost 7 bases; unmatched junction nucleotides: 9. The CDR3 extends over 15 amino acids. This receptor was taken from a man aged 50 or older who had recovered from COVID-19. This chain links TRBV5-4 with TRBJ2-3, with 9 bases matching TRBD2. Sequenced material: peripheral blood. This chain's CDR3 is CASSSGGSGRNTQYF. CDR3 sequence (DNA): TGTGCCAGCAGCTCCGGGGGTAGCGGGAGAAATACGCAGTATTTT.